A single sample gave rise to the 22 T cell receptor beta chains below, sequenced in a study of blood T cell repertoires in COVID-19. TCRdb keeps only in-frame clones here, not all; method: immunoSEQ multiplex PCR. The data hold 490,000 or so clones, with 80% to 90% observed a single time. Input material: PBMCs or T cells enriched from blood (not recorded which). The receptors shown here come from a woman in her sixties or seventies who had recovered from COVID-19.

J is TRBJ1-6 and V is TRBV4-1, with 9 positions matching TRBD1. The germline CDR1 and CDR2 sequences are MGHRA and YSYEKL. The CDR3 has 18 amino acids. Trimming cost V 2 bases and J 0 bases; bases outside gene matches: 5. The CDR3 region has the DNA TGCGCCAGCAGCCAACGGACAGGGGATTCCTCCTATAATTCACCCCTCCACTTT. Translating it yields CASSQRTGDSSYNSPLHF.

The CDR3 DNA follows: TGCAGTGCTCGAGGACTTTCTGAGCAGTTCTTC. Protein sequence: CSARGLSEQFF. The genes are TRBV20-1 and TRBJ2-1, with a possible D match to TRBD2 (5 bases). The CDR3 runs to 11 residues. Between the trimmed V and J ends, which lost 5 bases and 9 bases, there was a span of 11 bases. The germline CDR1 and CDR2 sequences are DFQATT and SNEGSKA (reference sequence).

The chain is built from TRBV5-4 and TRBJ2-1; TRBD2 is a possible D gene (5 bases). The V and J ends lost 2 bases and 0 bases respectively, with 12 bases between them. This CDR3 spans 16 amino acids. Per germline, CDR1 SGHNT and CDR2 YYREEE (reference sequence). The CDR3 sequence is CASSFPRGPSYNEQFF. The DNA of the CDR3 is TGTGCCAGCAGCTTCCCTCGGGGTCCCTCCTACAATGAGCAGTTCTTC.

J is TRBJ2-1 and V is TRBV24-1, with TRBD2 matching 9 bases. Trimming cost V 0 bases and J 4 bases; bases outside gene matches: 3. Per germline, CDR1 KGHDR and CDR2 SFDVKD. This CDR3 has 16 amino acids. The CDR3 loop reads CATSDLGSGGYNEQFF. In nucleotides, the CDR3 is TGTGCCACCAGTGATTTGGGTAGCGGGGGTTACAATGAGCAGTTCTTC.

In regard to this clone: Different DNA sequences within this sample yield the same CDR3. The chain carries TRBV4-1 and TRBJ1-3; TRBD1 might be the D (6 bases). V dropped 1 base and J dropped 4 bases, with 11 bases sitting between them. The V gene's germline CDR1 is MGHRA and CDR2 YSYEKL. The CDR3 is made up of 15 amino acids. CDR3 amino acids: CASSQVGGTGNTIYF. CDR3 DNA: TGCGCCAGCAGCCAAGTTGGGGGCACGGGAAACACCATATATTTT.

CDR3 in amino acids: CASSLQGSGYGYTF. The CDR3 DNA follows: TGTGCCAGCAGCTTACAGGGATCTGGGTATGGCTACACCTTC. The V and J genes are TRBV6-1 and TRBJ1-2; weak D call: TRBD1 (6 bases). V gave up 6 bases and J gave up 5 bases, with 16 bases separating them. The CDR3 has 14 amino acids. The germline V gene encodes CDR1 MNHNS and CDR2 SASEGT.

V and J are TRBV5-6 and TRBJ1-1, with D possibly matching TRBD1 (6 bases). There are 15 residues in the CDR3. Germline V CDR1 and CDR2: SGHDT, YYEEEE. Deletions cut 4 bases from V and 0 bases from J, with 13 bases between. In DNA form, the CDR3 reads TGTGCCAGCAGCCCAGGGGCCCCATTGAACACTGAAGCTTTCTTT. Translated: CASSPGAPLNTEAFF.

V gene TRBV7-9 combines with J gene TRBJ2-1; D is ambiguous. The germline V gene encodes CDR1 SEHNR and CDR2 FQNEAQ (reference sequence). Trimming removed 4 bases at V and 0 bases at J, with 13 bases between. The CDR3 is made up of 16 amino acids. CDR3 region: CASSYDTSSSYNEQFF. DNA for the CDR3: TGTGCCAGCAGCTATGACACCTCGAGCTCCTACAATGAGCAGTTCTTC.

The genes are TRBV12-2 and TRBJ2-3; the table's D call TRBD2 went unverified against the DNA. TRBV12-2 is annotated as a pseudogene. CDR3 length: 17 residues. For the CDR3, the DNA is TGTGCAAGTCGGTTATGTCATGGATTCGAGGGCACAGATACGCAGTATTTT. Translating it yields CASRLCHGFEGTDTQYF.

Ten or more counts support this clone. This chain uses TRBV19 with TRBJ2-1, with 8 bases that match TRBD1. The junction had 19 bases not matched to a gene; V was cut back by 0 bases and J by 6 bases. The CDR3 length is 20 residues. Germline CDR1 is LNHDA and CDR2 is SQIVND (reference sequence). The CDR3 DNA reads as TGTGCCAGTAGTATAGAAATACGATTTGGACCCGGACAGGGAAGCAATGAGCAGTTCTTC. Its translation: CASSIEIRFGPGQGSNEQFF.

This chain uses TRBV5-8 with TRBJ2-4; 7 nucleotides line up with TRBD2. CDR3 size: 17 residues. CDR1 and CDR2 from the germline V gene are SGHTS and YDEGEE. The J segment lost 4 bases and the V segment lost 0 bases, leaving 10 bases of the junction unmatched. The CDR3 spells CASSLVGRGNTKNIQYF. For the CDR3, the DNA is TGTGCCAGCAGCTTGGTAGGGAGGGGAAATACTAAAAACATTCAGTACTTC.

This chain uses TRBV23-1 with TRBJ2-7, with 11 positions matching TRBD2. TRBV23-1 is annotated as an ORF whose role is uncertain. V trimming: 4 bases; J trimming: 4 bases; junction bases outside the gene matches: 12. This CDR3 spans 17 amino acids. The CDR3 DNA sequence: TGCGCCAGCAGTCTCACTAGCGGGGGCCCGAATAAATACGAGCAGTACGTC. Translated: CASSLTSGGPNKYEQYV.

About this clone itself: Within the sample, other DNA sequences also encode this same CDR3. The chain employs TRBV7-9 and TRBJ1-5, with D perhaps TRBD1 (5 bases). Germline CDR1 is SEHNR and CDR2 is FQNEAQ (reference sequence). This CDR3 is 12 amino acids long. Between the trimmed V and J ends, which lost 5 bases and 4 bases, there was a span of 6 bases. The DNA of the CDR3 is TGTGCCAGCAGCCCAGGGAATCAGCCCCAGCATTTT. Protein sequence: CASSPGNQPQHF. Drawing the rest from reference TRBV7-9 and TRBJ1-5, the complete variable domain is DTGVSQNPRHKITKRGQNVTFRCDPISEHNRLYWYRQTLGQGPEFLTYFQNEAQLEKSRLLSDRFSAERPKGSFSTLEIQRTEQGDSAMYLCASSPGNQPQHFGDGTRLSIL.

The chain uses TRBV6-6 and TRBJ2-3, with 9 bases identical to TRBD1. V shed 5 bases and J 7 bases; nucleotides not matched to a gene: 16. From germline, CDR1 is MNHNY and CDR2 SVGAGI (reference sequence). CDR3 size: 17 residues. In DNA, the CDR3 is TGTGCCAGCAGTCGCCGAGGGGGACAGGGTGTCCCTTATACGCAGTATTTT. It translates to CASSRRGGQGVPYTQYF.

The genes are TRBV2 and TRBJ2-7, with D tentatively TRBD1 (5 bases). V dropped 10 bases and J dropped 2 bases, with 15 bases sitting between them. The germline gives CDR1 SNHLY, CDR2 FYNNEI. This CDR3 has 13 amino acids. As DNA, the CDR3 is TGTGCCACTTCTGTCCAGGACACCTACGAGCAGTACGTC. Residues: CATSVQDTYEQYV.

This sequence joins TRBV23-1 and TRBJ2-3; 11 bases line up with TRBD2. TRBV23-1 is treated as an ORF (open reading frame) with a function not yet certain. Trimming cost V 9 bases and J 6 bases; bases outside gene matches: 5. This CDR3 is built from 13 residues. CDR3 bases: TGCGCCAGTAGGACTAGCGGGTGGGATACGCAGTATTTT. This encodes CASRTSGWDTQYF.

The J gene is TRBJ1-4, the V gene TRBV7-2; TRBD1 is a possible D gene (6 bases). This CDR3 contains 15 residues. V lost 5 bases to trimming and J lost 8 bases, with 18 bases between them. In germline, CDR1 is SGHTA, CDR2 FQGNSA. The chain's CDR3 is CASSPSTGWGEKLFF. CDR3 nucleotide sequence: TGTGCCAGCAGCCCCTCGACAGGATGGGGGGAAAAACTGTTTTTT.

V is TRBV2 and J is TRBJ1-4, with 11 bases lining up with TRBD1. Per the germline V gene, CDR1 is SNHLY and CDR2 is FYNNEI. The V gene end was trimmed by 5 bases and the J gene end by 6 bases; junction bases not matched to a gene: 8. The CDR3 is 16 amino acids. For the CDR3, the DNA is TGTGCCAGCAGTACCGGGACAGGGGGGAGGGATGAAAAACTGTTTTTT. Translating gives CASSTGTGGRDEKLFF. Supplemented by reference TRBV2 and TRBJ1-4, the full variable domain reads EPEVTQTPSHQVTQMGQEVILRCVPISNHLYFYWYRQILGQKVEFLVSFYNNEISEKSEIFDDQFSVERPDGSNFTLKIRSTKLEDSAMYFCASSTGTGGRDEKLFFGSGTQLSVL.

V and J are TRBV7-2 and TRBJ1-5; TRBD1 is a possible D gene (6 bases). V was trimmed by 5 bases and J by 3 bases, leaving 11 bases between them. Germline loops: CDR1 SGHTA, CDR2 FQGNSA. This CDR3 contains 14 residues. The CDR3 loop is CASSAYRDNQPQHF. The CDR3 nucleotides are TGTGCCAGCAGCGCCTACAGGGACAATCAGCCCCAGCATTTT.

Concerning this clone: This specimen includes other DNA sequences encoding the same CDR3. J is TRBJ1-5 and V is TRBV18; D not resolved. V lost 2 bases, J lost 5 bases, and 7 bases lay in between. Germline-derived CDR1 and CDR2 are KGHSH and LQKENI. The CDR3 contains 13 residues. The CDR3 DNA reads TGTGCCAGCTCACCAGGCGGCGATCAGCCCCAGCATTTT. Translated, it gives CASSPGGDQPQHF.

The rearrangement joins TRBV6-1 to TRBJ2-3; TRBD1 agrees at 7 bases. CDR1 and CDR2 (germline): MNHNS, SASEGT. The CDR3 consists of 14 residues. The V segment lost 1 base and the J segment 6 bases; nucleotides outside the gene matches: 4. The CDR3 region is CASSEGGGLDTQYF. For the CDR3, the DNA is TGTGCCAGCAGTGAAGGAGGGGGCTTGGATACGCAGTATTTT.

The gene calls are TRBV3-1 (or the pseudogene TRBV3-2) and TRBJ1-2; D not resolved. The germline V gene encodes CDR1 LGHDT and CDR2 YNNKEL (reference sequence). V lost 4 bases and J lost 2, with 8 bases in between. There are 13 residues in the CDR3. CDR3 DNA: TGTGCCAGCAGCCCGGGATCGAACTATGGCTACACCTTC. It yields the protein CASSPGSNYGYTF.